This TCR beta chain is drawn from a study of PD-L1 blockade in urothelial cancer (dated by TCRdb to 2016 to 2017). Background for the entire study: Therapy was started in about 2014 for all patients, and atezolizumab 1,200 mg was administered intravenously every 3 weeks. About 90% of the 29 patients were males with bladder-origin urothelial cancer, and 18 of 29 reported a prior smoking history. Patients had an ECOG performance status of 0 or 1 and had received between 0 and 3 prior chemotherapy regimens. Blood samples were analyzed at two time points: 3 weeks after treatment start (second dose) and 6 weeks after treatment start. A median of approximately 140,000 T cells and around 81,000 unique TCRs was obtained from blood samples, and a median clonality of approximately 0.08 was observed. The study was an exploratory multi-omic analysis of somatic, immune and clinical correlates of response to PD-L1 blockade with atezolizumab in urothelial cancer. TCR sequencing covered pretreatment tumor samples and matched, serially collected peripheral blood taken before and after atezolizumab treatment. Durable clinical benefit was defined as progression-free survival longer than 6 months, and TCR features were also tested against progression-free and overall survival. In the same patients, pretreatment tumors underwent whole exome sequencing and RNA sequencing in addition to TCR sequencing. Fewer than ten patients reached durable clinical benefit, while some 21 patients did not. Approximately 29 patients had pretreatment blood TCR-seq, around 25 had at least one posttreatment blood collection, and around 25 had tumor TCR-seq.

In regard to this clone: The antigen it recognizes is unknown. Base qualities are not recorded, but no much larger clone differs from it by a single base.

General findings and caveats noted by the study authors: Because the sample size was small (n ≈ 27) and many of the analyses were exploratory, the results are meant to be hypothesis-generating. Improved progression-free and overall survival was found to be associated with pretreatment peripheral blood TCR clonality below the median. Among patients with durable benefit, tumor-associated TCR clones showed greater expansion in peripheral blood 3 weeks after treatment started (n of about 20, p = 0.022).

Relative to germline, V is missing 3 bases and J is missing 8 bases, with 7 bases of the junction outside any gene match. The CDR3, from cysteine to phenylalanine, totals 14 residues. Only the CDR3 region is kept as DNA, spanning 42 bases read in frame from base 1. The germline V gene (reference sequence) provides CDR1 MNHEY and CDR2 SMNVEV. To estimate absolute template abundance from read counts, synthetic TCR analog templates were spiked into each PCR. The immunoSEQ assay used bias-controlled V and J gene primers to amplify TCRbeta CDR3 regions from genomic DNA. Rearranged TCRbeta segments were sequenced at approximately 20X coverage. Concerning the study's data processing: Clustering was used to correct sequencing errors, and CDR3s were annotated against IMGT to assign V, D and J genes. Downstream analyses used only productive TCRbeta rearrangements and left out out-of-frame or stop-codon sequences. To compute clonality, Shannon entropy was normalized by the log of the number of unique productive sequences and then subtracted from one. Clones differing between time points or between blood and tumor were identified by Fisher's exact test with Benjamini-Hochberg correction at adjusted p below 0.01. TCRdb retrieved this table from immuneACCESS and kept in-frame rearrangements only. Not all clones are present; in checked studies, unresolved V genes account for under half, and no reason is known for the remainder. The V and J calls and clone size come from that table; D and trimming were worked out from the DNA. The sample has tens of thousands of clones on record, roughly 80% of them singletons. The ten biggest clones cover just over 2% of the sample.

A cohort of about 30 patients with locally advanced or metastatic urothelial carcinoma, treated at Memorial Sloan Kettering on a trial protocol, was included. Peripheral blood mononuclear cells were collected pretreatment and during treatment, with between 1 and 8 total time points obtained per patient. The Qiagen DNeasy Blood extraction kit was used to purify genomic DNA from total PBMCs and tumor samples. PBMCs were collected pretreatment and during treatment and were isolated and stored as previously described. This material consisted of PBMCs, taken around atezolizumab (anti-PD-L1) treatment. The V and J genes are TRBV27 and TRBJ2-1, and TRBD2 aligns with 7 junction nucleotides. The receptor was derived from a man aged 45-65 years with urothelial cancer. The CDR3: CASSFGGGGDEQFF. The sequence in DNA is TGTGCCAGCAGTTTTGGTGGCGGGGGAGATGAGCAGTTCTTC.